The T cell receptor (beta chain) under discussion was sequenced for a study of PD-1 blockade in mismatch repair-deficient tumors. A few counts support this clone. Its target is not known. TCRdb's table, derived via immunoSEQ multiplex PCR, lists solely in-frame clones and lacks some. The sample contains about 25,000 clones, approximately 84% of which appear only once. Overall study results and limits: Tumor-resident clones, often undetectable pretreatment in blood, expanded then contracted after pembrolizumab.

This TCR came from an adult with mismatch repair-deficient cancer. Sequencing used PBMCs, obtained before pembrolizumab treatment.

The CDR3 sequence is CASTHPPASGREGEQYF. CDR3 nucleotide sequence: TGTGCCAGCACCCACCCCCCGGCTAGCGGGAGAGAGGGCGAGCAGTACTTC. The chain uses TRBV28 and TRBJ2-7; TRBD2 agrees at 10 bases. The CDR3 spans 17 residues. V trimming: 7 bases; J trimming: 6 bases; junction bases outside the gene matches: 18. The germline CDR1 and CDR2 sequences are MDHEN and SYDVKM. The whole variable domain, remainder taken from reference TRBV28 and TRBJ2-7, is DVKVTQSSRYLVKRTGEKVFLECVQDMDHENMFWYRQDPGLGLRLIYFSYDVKMKEKGDIPEGYSVSREKKERFSLILESASTNQTSMYLCASTHPPASGREGEQYFGPGTRLTVT.